This T cell receptor (beta chain) originates from a study of blood T cell repertoires in COVID-19. Study-wide background: The samples span acute and convalescent COVID-19 from the United States, Italy and Spain. Sample material is recorded as cDNA or gDNA derived from T cells, B-cell-depleted T cells, or PBMCs.

Original processing notes: It was from reference gene primer amplification that nucleated cell counts were estimated. TCRdb keeps only in-frame clones here, not all; method: immunoSEQ multiplex PCR. V and J calls and clone size follow that table, whereas D and trimming were derived from the DNA. This table holds under 200,000 clones, around 82% found once. The junction had 7 bases not matched to a gene; V was cut back by 4 bases and J by 1 base. Germline V gene lookup returns CDR1 SGDLS and CDR2 YYNGEE. The CDR3 covers 16 residues. This chain joins TRBV9 and TRBJ1-5; the match to TRBD1 covers 8 bases. The specimen sequenced was PBMCs or T cells enriched from blood (not recorded which). The TCR sequence derives from an older woman with acute COVID-19. CDR3 nucleotide sequence: TGTGCCAGCAGCCCAGGGACAGGAGCCAGCAATCAGCCCCAGCATTTT. Residues: CASSPGTGASNQPQHF.